This T cell receptor (beta chain) was found in a study of T cells in Graves' hyperthyroidism and ophthalmopathy. Across the study: The authors collected peripheral blood at initial diagnosis, before any treatment.

This clonotype was picked up many times. The antigen is unknown. TCR beta CDR3 sequences were amplified from RNA transcripts. Carried out on the TCR CDR3, a first-round RT-PCR used the HTBI primer set. TCRdb independently ran MiXCR on the multiplex PCR reads; one entry per CDR3 protein. The sample carries about 590,000 distinct CDR3 sequences, approximately 14% recorded once. For Graves' hyperthyroidism to be stable, ophthalmopathy could not progress within 18 months. Study-wide results and limits: Ophthalmopathy and stable hyperthyroidism were separated by a 13 V-J model.

This receptor was taken from a woman aged 25 to 39 with Graves' hyperthyroidism. The sample was blood.

CDR3 DNA sequence: TGTGCCAGCAGCTCCTATGTTCCGGGACAGCGTATCGATCAGCCCCAGCATTTT. This gives the protein CASSSYVPGQRIDQPQHF. The genes are TRBV5-5 and TRBJ1-5; TRBD1 matches 7 bases. Losses at the gene ends were 3 bases for V and 5 bases for J; bases not matched to a gene: 17. The CDR3 is 18 residues long. Germline V lookup: CDR1 SGHKS, CDR2 YYEKEE (reference sequence).